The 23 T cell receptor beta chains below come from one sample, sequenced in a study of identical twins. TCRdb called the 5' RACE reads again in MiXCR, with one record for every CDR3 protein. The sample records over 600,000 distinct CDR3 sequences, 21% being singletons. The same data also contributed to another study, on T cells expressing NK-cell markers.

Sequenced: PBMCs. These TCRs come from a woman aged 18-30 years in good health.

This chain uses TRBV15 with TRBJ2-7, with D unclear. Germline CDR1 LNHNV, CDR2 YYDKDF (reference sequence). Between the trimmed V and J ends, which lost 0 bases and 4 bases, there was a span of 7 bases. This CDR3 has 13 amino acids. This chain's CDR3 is CATSRELEYEQYF. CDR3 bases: TGTGCCACCAGCAGAGAGTTAGAATACGAGCAGTACTTC.

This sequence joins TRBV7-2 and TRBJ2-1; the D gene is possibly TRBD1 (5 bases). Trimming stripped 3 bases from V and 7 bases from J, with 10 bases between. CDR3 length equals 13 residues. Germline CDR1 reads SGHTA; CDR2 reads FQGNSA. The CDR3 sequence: CASSFAGLNEQFF. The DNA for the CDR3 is TGTGCCAGCAGCTTCGCAGGGTTGAATGAGCAGTTCTTC.

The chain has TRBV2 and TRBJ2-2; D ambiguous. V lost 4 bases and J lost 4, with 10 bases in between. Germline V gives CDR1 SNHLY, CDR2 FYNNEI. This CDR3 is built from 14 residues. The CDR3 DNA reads TGTGCCAGCAGTGCACAGACCTTCACCGGGGAGCTGTTTTTT. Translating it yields CASSAQTFTGELFF.

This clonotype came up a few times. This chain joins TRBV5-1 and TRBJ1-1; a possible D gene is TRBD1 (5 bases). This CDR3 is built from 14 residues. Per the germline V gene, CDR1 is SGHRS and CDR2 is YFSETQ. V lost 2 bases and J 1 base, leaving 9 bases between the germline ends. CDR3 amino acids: CASSFSQANTEAFF. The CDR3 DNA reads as TGCGCCAGCAGCTTCTCACAGGCGAACACTGAAGCTTTCTTT.

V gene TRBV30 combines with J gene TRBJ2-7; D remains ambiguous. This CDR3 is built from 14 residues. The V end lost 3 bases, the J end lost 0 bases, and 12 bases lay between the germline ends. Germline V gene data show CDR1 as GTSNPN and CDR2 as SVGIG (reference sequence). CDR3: CAWSKAGPSYEQYF. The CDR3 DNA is TGTGCCTGGAGCAAGGCTGGCCCCTCCTACGAGCAGTACTTC.

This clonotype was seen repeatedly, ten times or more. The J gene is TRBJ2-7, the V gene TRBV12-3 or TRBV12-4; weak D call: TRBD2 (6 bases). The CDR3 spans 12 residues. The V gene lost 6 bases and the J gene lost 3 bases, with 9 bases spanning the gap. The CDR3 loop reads CASRTGDYEQYF. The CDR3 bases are TGTGCCAGCAGGACGGGAGACTACGAGCAGTACTTC.

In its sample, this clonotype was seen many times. CDR3 amino acids: CASSSSVAGGHTGELFF. DNA for the CDR3: TGTGCCAGCAGCTCCTCGGTAGCGGGGGGTCACACCGGGGAGCTGTTTTTT. The rearrangement joins TRBV7-6 to TRBJ2-2, with 10 nucleotides matching TRBD2. The length of the CDR3 is 17 residues. The V segment lost 4 bases and the J segment 3 bases; nucleotides outside the gene matches: 8. The V gene's germline CDR1 is SGHVS and CDR2 FNYEAQ.

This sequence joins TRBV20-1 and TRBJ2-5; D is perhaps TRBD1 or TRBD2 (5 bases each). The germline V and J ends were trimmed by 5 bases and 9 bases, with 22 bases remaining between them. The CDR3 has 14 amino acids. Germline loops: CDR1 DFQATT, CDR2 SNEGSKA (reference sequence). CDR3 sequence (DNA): TGCAGTGCTTACCCCGGGGCTAGCTATTCGGCCCAGTACTTC. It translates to CSAYPGASYSAQYF.

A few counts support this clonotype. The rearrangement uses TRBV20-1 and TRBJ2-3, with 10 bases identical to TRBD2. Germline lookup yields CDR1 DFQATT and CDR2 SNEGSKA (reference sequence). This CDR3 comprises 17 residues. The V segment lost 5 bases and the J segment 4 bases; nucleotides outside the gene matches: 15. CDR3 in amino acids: CSAAVGASGRIADTQYF. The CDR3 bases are TGCAGTGCTGCGGTGGGGGCTAGCGGGAGAATTGCAGATACGCAGTATTTT.

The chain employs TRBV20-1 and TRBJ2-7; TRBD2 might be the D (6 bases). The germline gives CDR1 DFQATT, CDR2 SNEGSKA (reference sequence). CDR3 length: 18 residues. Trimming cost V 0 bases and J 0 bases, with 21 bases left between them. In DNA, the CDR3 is TGCAGTGCTAGAGATCCCGCCCTGCGGAGGGGTCGCTCCTACGAGCAGTACTTC. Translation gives CSARDPALRRGRSYEQYF.

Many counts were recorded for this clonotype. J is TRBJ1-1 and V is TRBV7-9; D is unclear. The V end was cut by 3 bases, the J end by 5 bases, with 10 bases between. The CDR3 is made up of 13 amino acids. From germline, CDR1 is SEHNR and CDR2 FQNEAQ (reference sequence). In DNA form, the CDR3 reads TGTGCCAGCAGCTTCATCTCTACAACTGAAGCTTTCTTT. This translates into CASSFISTTEAFF.

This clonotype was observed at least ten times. CDR3 coding DNA: TGTGCCAGCCAAAGTGCAGGGAAAACCTACGAGCAGTACTTC. This gives the protein CASQSAGKTYEQYF. The chain is built from TRBV7-9 and TRBJ2-7; D might be TRBD1 (5 bases). This CDR3 is built from 14 residues. V lost 8 bases and J 2 bases, leaving 16 bases between the germline ends. Germline loops: CDR1 SEHNR, CDR2 FQNEAQ (reference sequence).

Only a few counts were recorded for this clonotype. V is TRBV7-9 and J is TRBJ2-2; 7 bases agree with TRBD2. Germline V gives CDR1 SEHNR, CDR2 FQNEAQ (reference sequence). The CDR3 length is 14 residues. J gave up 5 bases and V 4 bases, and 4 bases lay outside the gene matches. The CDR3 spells CASSWAGETGELFF. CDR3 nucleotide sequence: TGTGCCAGCAGCTGGGCGGGAGAGACCGGGGAGCTGTTTTTT.

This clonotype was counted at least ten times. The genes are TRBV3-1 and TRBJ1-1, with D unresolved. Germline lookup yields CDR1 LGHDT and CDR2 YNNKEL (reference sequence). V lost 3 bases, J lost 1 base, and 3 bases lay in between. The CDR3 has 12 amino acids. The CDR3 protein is CASSHRNTEAFF. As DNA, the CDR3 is TGTGCCAGCAGCCACAGGAACACTGAAGCTTTCTTT.

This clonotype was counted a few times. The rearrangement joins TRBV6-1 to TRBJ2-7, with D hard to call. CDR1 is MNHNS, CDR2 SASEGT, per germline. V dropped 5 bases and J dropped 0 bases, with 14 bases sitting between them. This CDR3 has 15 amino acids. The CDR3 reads CASSPTRSSSYEQYF. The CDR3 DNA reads TGTGCCAGCAGTCCAACCCGGTCCTCCTCCTACGAGCAGTACTTC.

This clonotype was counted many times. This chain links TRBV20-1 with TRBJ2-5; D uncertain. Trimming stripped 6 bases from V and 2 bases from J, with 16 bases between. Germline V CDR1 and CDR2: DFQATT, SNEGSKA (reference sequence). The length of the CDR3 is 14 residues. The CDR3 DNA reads TGCAGTGCCCCAAAGGCGGACGGTCAAGAGACCCAGTACTTC. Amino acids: CSAPKADGQETQYF.

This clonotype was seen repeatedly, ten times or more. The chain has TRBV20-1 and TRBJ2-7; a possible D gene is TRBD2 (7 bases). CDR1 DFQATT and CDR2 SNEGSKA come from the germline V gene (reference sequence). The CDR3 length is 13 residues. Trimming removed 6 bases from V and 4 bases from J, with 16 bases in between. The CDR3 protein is CSALEGGGYEQYF. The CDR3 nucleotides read TGCAGTGCCCTGGAGGGAGGGGGTTACGAGCAGTACTTC.

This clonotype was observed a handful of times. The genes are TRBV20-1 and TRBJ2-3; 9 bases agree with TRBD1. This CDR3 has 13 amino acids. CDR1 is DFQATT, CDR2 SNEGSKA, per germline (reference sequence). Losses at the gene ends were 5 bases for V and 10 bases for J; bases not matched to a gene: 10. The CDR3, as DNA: TGCAGTGCTCCTTACAGGGGGCTCTTTCCGCAGTATTTT. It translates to CSAPYRGLFPQYF.

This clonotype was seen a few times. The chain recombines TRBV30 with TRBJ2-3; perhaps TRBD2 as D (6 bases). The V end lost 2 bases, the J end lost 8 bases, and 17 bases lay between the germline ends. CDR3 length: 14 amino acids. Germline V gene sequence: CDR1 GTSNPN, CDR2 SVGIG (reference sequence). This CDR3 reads CAWSIGDPGGTQYF. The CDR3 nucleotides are TGTGCCTGGAGTATTGGTGACCCCGGGGGTACGCAGTATTTT.

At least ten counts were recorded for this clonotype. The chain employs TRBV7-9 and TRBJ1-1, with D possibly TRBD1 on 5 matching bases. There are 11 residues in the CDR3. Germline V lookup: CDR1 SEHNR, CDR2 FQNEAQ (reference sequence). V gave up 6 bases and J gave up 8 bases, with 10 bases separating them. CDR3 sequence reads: CASRQDGEAFF. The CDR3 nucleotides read TGTGCCAGCAGACAGGACGGCGAAGCTTTCTTT.

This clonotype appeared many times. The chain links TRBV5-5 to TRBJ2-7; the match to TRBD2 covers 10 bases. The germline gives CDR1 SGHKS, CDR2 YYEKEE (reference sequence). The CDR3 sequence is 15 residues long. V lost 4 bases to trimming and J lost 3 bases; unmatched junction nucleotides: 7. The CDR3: CASSRGLAAYYEQYF. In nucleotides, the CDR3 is TGTGCCAGCAGCAGAGGACTAGCGGCCTACTACGAGCAGTACTTC.

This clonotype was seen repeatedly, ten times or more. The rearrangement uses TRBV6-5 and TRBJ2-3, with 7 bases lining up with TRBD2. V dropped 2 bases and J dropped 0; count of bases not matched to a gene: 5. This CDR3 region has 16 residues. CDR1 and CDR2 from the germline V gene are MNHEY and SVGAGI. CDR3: CASSYGASGSTDTQYF. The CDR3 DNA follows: TGTGCCAGCAGTTACGGGGCTAGCGGTAGCACAGATACGCAGTATTTT.

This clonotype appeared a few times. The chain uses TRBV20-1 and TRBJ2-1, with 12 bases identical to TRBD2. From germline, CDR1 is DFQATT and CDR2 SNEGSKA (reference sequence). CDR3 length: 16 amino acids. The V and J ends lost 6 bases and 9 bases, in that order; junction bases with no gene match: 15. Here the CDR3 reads CSAPAPSGGARAEQFF. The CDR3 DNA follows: TGCAGTGCCCCAGCTCCTAGCGGGGGGGCCCGGGCTGAGCAGTTCTTC.